The 7 T cell receptor beta chains below come from one sample, sequenced in a study of blood T cell repertoires in COVID-19 (dated by TCRdb to 2020 to 2022). Receptors were amplified or captured by the immunoSEQ multiplex PCR assay. TCRdb mirrors the immuneACCESS table, restricted to in-frame sequences. Some clones are absent from its copies; in checked studies, under half trace to an unresolved V gene, and the reason for the others is unknown. Across this sample there are roughly 270,000 clones, with approximately 91% seen only once. The ten largest clones represent about 8.6% of the sample. The specimen sequenced was peripheral blood. The receptors were gathered from a man younger than 35 with active or convalescent COVID-19.

This clone was seen once. V and J are TRBV13 and TRBJ1-2, with D perhaps matching TRBD1 (5 bases). With 4 bases removed from V and 3 bases from J, the gap between germline ends came to 12 bases. CDR1 PRHDT and CDR2 FYEKMQ come from the germline V gene (reference sequence). CDR3 length equals 14 residues. In DNA, the CDR3 is TGTGCCAGCAGCTGGACAAGGGTGGACTATGGCTACACCTTC. Translated, it gives CASSWTRVDYGYTF.

The V call is TRBV9, the J call TRBJ2-1; 7 bases match TRBD1. Germline CDR1 and CDR2: SGDLS and YYNGEE. V gave up 5 bases and J gave up 5 bases; unmatched junction bases: 7. This CDR3 region has 14 residues. The DNA for the CDR3 is TGTGCCAGCAGAGAGGGGGCAGGGGACAATGAGCAGTTCTTC. Translation: CASREGAGDNEQFF.

The rearrangement joins TRBV12-3 or TRBV12-4 to TRBJ1-3; possibly TRBD1 for D (6 bases). Trimming cost V 6 bases and J 5 bases, with 11 bases left between them. The CDR3 is 13 amino acids. CDR3 in DNA: TGTGCCAGCAGGGGGGCTCCCCGAAACACCATATATTTT. This translates into CASRGAPRNTIYF.

This chain joins TRBV19 and TRBJ1-3; tentative D call: TRBD1 (5 bases). This CDR3 has 16 residues. V lost 3 bases and J 1 base, leaving 13 bases between the germline ends. Per the germline V gene, CDR1 is LNHDA and CDR2 is SQIVND (reference sequence). This CDR3 reads CASSMSRALSGNTIYF. As DNA, the CDR3 is TGTGCCAGTAGTATGTCCAGGGCGTTATCTGGAAACACCATATATTTT.

The genes are TRBV4-1 and TRBJ1-3; D uncertain. The germline V gene has CDR1 MGHRA and CDR2 YSYEKL. Trimming shortened V by 0 bases and J by 2 bases, and 8 bases separated the two germline ends. There are 15 residues in the CDR3. CDR3: CASSQEGRAGNTIYF. The CDR3, as DNA: TGCGCCAGCAGCCAAGAGGGGAGGGCTGGAAACACCATATATTTT.

V and J are TRBV2 and TRBJ2-7; TRBD2 matches 8 bases. The CDR3 loop spans 13 amino acids. Trimming took 7 bases from V and 3 from J; bases not matched to a gene: 5. Germline V gene data show CDR1 as SNHLY and CDR2 as FYNNEI. The CDR3 DNA follows: TGTGCCAGCAAGCGGGGGATGAACTACGAGCAGTACTTC. This codes for CASKRGMNYEQYF.

The rearrangement uses TRBV11-2 and TRBJ2-3; 7 bases fit TRBD1. Trimming took 6 bases from V and 2 from J; bases not matched to a gene: 8. The CDR3 loop spans 15 amino acids. The germline CDR1 and CDR2 sequences are SGHAT and FQNNGV. This CDR3 is CASSRTGPITDTQYF. Written as DNA, the CDR3 is TGTGCCAGCAGTCGGACAGGTCCCATCACAGATACGCAGTATTTT.